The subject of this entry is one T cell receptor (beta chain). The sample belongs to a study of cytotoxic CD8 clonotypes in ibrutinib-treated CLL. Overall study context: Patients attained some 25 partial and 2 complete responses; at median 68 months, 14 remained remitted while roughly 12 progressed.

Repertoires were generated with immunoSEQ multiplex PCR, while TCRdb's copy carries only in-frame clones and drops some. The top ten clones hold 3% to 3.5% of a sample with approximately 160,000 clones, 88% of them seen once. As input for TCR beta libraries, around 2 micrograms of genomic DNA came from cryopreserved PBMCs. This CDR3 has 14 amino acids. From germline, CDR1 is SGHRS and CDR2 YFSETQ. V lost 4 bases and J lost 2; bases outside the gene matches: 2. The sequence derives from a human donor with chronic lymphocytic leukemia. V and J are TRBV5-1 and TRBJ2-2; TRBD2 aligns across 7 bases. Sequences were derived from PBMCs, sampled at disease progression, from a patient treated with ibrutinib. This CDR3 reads CASSPGLNTGELFF. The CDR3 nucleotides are TGCGCCAGCAGCCCGGGACTAAACACCGGGGAGCTGTTTTTT.